This TCR beta chain originates from a study of shared clonotypes between healthy human individuals. With respect to this clone: Its antigen is currently unknown.

CDR1 is MNHEY and CDR2 is SMNVEV in the germline V gene (reference sequence). The germline V and J ends were trimmed by 5 bases and 0 bases, with 14 bases remaining between them. The CDR3 has 15 residues. Original analysis: For the immunoSEQ data, sequences were junction-only without quality scores, so filtering differed. Only in-frame clones appear in the TCRdb table, and some are missing; sequencing was by immunoSEQ multiplex PCR. The V and J calls and clone size are taken from that table; D and trimming were inferred from the DNA. The sample includes about 2,200,000 clones, more than 85% of them seen just once. Terminally differentiated effector memory CD45RA+ cells were excluded from the naive CD8 cells, which were CD45RO-negative and positively selected for CCR7. Study results and limitations: It was the few donors that limited the genetic and exposure-history diversity represented.

The sequence derives from a man between 18 and 29 years old in good health. Some clones in this sample may be carry-over from other donors' samples. The chain combines TRBV27 with TRBJ2-7; a weak D match, TRBD1 (5 bases). The sequenced material came from naive CD8+ T cells from PBMCs. The CDR3 reads CASSPTPDSSYEQYF. Here the CDR3 DNA reads TGTGCCAGCAGTCCCACCCCCGACAGCTCCTACGAGCAGTACTTC.